The present TCR beta chain was sequenced within a study of T cell changes during pregnancy in multiple sclerosis. Clones were sequenced by immunoSEQ multiplex PCR, and TCRdb holds only the in-frame ones, with some missing. The sample has roughly 58,000 clones, about 88% seen once. The CDR3 contains 16 residues. V was shortened by 6 bases and J by 5 bases, with 22 bases between the two germline ends. The germline V gene has CDR1 SEHNR and CDR2 FQNEAQ (reference sequence). The receptor was isolated from a female donor with multiple sclerosis, enrolled in a pregnancy study. Specimen: CD8+ T cells from peripheral blood mononuclear cells, collected before pregnancy. The chain uses TRBV7-9 and TRBJ2-5; TRBD2 is a possible D gene (5 bases). The CDR3 DNA reads TGTGCCAGCAGTCCACCGGGAACATCAAGAACGGAGACCCAGTACTTC. It translates to CASSPPGTSRTETQYF.